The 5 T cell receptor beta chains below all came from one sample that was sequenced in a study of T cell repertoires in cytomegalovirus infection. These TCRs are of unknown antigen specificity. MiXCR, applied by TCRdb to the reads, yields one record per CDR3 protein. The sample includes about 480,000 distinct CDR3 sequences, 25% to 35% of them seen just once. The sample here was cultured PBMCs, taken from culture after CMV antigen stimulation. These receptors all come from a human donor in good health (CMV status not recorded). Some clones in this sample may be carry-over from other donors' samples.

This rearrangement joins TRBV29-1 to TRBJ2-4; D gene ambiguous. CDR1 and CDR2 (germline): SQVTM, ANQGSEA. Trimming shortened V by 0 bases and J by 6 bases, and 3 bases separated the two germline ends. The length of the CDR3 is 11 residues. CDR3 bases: TGCAGCGTTGAAGATGGAAACATTCAGTACTTC. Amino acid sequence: CSVEDGNIQYF. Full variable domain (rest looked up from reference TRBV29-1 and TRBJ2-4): SAVISQKPSRDICQRGTSLTIQCQVDSQVTMMFWYRQQPGQSLTLIATANQGSEATYESGFVIDKFPISRPNLTFSTLTVSNMSPEDSSIYLCSVEDGNIQYFGAGTRLSVL.

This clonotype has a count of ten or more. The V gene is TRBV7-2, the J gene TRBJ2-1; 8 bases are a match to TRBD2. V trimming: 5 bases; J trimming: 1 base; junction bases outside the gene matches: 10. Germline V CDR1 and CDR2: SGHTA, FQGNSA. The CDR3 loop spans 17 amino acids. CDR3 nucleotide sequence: TGTGCCAGCAGCCCCGGGACTAGTGTTACGTCCTACAATGAGCAGTTCTTC. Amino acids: CASSPGTSVTSYNEQFF.

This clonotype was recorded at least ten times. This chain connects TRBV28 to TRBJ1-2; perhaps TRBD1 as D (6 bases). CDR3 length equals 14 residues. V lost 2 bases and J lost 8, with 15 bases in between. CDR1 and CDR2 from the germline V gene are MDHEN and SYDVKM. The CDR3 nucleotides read TGTGCCAGCAGTTTAGGGGGGGCCCCTCGGGGCTACACCTTC. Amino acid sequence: CASSLGGAPRGYTF.

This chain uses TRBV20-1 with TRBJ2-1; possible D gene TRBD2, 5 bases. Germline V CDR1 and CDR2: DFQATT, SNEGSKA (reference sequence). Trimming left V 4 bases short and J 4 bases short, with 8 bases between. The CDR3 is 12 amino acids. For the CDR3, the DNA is TGCAGTGCTAAAGGACTTTACAATGAGCAGTTCTTC. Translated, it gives CSAKGLYNEQFF.

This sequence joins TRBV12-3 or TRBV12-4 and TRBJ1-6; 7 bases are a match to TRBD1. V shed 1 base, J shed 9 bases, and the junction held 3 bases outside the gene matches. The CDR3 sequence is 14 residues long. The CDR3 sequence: CASSLVQGSSPLHF. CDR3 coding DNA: TGTGCCAGCAGTTTAGTACAGGGGAGTTCACCCCTCCACTTT.